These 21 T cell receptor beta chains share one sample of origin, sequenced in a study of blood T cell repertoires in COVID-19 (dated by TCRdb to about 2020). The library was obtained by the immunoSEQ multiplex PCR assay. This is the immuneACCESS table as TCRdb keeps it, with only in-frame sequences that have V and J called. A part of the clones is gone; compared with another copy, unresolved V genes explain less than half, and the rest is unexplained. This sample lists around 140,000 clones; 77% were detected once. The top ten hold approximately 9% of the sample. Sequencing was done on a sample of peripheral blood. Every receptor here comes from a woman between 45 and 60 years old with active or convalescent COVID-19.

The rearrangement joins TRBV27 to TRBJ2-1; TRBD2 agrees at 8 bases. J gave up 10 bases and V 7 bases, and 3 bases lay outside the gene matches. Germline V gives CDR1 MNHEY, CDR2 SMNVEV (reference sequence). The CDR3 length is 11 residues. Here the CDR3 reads CASTGGAEQFF. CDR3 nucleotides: TGTGCCAGCACGGGGGGGGCGGAGCAGTTCTTC.

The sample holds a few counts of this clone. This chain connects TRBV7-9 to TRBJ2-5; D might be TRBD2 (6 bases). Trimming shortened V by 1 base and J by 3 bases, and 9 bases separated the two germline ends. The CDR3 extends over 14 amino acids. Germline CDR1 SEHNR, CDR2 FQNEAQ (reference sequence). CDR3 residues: CASSLGVAEETQYF. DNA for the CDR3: TGTGCCAGCAGCTTAGGGGTAGCGGAAGAGACCCAGTACTTC.

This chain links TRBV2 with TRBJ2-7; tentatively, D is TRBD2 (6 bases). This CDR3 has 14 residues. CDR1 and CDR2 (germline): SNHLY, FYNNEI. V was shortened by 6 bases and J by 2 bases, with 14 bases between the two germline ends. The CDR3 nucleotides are TGTGCCAGCAGAATCGGGGGTCCCACCTACGAGCAGTACTTC. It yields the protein CASRIGGPTYEQYF.

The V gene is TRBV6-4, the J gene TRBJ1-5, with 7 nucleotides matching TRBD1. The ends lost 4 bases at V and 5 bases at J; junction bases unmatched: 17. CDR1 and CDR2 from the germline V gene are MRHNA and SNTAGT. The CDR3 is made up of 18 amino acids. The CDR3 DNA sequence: TGTGCCAGCAGTGCGGAGGAACAGGGGATACTTAATTATCAGCCCCAGCATTTT. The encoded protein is CASSAEEQGILNYQPQHF.

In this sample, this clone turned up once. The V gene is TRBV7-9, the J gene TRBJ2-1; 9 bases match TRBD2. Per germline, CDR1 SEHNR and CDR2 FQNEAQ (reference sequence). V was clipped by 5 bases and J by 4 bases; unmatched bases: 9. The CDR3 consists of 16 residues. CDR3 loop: CASSDNSGRSYNEQFF. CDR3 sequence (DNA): TGTGCCAGCAGCGATAATAGCGGGAGATCTTACAATGAGCAGTTCTTC.

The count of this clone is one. This CDR3 is CASSPTRTENSPLHF. CDR3 coding DNA: TGTGCCAGCAGCCCTACCCGGACAGAAAATTCACCCCTCCACTTT. The rearrangement links TRBV3-1 (or the pseudogene TRBV3-2) to TRBJ1-6; D is possibly TRBD1 (6 bases). Trimming pared 4 bases from V and 7 bases from J, leaving 14 bases between. Germline CDR1 and CDR2: LGHDT and YNNKEL (reference sequence). The CDR3 length is 15 residues.

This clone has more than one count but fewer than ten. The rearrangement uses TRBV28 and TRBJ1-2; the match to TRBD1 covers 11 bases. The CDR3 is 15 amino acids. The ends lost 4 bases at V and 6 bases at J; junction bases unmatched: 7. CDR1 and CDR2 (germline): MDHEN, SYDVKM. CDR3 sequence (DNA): TGTGCCAGCAGTTCCAGGACAGGGGGCGTCGATGGCTACACCTTC. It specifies CASSSRTGGVDGYTF.

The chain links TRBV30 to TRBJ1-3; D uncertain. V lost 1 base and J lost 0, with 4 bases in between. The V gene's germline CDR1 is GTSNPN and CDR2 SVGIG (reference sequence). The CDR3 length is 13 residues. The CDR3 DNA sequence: TGTGCCTGGAGTGGCGGCTCTGGAAACACCATATATTTT. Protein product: CAWSGGSGNTIYF.

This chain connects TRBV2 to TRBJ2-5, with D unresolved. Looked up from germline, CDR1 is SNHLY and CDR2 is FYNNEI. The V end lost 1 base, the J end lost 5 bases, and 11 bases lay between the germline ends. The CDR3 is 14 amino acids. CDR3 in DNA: TGTGCCAGCAGTGAAGGGTTACCCCGGGAGACCCAGTACTTC. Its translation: CASSEGLPRETQYF.

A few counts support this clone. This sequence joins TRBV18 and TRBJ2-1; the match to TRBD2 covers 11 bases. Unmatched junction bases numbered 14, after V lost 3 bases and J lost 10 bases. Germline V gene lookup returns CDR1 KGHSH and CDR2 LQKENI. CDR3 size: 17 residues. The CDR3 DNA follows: TGTGCCAGCTCACCGGGACTTAGCGGGGGGGCCCATCAGGAGCAGTTCTTC. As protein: CASSPGLSGGAHQEQFF. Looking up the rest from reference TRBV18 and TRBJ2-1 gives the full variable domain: NAGVMQNPRHLVRRRGQEARLRCSPMKGHSHVYWYRQLPEEGLKFMVYLQKENIIDESGMPKERFSAEFPKEGPSILRIQQVVRGDSAAYFCASSPGLSGGAHQEQFFGPGTRLTVL.

In nucleotides, the CDR3 is TGTGCCAGCAGTTACTCGAGGCTAGCGGTCTACAATGAGCAGTTCTTC. This codes for CASSYSRLAVYNEQFF. The V and J genes are TRBV6-2 or TRBV6-3 and TRBJ2-1; 7 bases map to TRBD2. CDR1 and CDR2 (germline): MNHEY, SVGEGT. V lost 0 bases, J lost 3 bases, and 5 bases stayed unmatched. CDR3 size: 16 residues.

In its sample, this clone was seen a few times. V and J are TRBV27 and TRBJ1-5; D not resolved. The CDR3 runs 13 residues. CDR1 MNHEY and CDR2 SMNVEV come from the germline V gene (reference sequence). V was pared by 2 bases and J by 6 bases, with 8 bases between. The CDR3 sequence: CASSLTWAQPQHF. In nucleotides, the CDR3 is TGTGCCAGCAGTTTAACGTGGGCTCAGCCCCAGCATTTT.

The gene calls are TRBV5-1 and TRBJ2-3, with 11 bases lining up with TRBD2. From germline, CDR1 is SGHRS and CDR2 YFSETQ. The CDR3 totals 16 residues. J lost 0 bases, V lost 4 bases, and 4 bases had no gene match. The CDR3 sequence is CASSPLAGGSTDTQYF. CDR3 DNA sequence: TGCGCCAGCAGCCCGTTAGCGGGGGGGAGCACAGATACGCAGTATTTT.

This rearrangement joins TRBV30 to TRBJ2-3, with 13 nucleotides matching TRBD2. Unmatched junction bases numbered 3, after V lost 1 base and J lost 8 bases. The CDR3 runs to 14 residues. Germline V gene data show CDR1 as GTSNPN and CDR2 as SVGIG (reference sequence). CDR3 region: CAWSGLAGGGTQYF. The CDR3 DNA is TGTGCCTGGAGTGGACTAGCGGGGGGTGGTACGCAGTATTTT.

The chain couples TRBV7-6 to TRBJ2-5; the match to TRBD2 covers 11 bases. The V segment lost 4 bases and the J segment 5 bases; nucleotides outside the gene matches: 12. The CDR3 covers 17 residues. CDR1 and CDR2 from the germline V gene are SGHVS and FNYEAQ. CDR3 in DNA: TGTGCCAGCAGCTCAAGGCCTAGCGGGGGGCCGCGGGAGACCCAGTACTTC. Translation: CASSSRPSGGPRETQYF.

CDR3 residues: CATSRGSQSNTEAFF. The CDR3 DNA sequence: TGTGCCACCAGCAGAGGAAGTCAGTCGAACACTGAAGCTTTCTTT. The J gene is TRBJ1-1, the V gene TRBV15; no clear D. The CDR3 totals 15 residues. CDR1 and CDR2 from the germline V gene are LNHNV and YYDKDF (reference sequence). V lost 1 base and J 1 base, leaving 10 bases between the germline ends.

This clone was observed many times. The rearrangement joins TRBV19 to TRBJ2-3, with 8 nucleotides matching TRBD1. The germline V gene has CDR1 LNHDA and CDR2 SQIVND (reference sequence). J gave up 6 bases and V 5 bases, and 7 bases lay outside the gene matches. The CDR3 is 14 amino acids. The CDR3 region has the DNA TGTGCCAGTAGTGGGGCAGGGGGCGCGGATACGCAGTATTTT. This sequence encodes CASSGAGGADTQYF.

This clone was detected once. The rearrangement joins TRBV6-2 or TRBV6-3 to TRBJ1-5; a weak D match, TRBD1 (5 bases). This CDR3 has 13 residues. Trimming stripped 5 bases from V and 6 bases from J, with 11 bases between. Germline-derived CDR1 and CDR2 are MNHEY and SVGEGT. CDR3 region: CASSPSRVQPQHF. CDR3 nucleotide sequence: TGTGCCAGCAGTCCGTCCAGGGTTCAGCCCCAGCATTTT.

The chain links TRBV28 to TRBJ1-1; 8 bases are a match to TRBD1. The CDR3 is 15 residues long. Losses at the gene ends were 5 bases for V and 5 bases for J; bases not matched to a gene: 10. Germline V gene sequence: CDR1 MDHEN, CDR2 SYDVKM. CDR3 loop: CASSPPTGVRTEAFF. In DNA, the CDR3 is TGTGCCAGCAGTCCCCCGACAGGGGTTCGGACTGAAGCTTTCTTT.

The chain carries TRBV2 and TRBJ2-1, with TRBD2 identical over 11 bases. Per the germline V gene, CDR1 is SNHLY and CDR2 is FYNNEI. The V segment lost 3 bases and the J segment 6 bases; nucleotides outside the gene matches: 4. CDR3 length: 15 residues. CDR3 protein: CASSDELAGANEQFF. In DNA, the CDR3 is TGTGCCAGCAGTGATGAACTAGCGGGAGCCAATGAGCAGTTCTTC. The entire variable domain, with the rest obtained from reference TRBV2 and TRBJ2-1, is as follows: EPEVTQTPSHQVTQMGQEVILRCVPISNHLYFYWYRQILGQKVEFLVSFYNNEISEKSEIFDDQFSVERPDGSNFTLKIRSTKLEDSAMYFCASSDELAGANEQFFGPGTRLTVL.

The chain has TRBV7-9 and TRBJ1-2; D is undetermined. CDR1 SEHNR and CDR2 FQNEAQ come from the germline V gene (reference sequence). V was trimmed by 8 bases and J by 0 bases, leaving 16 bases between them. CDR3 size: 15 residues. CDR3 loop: CASSRAGSSNYGYTF. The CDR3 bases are TGTGCCAGCTCCCGGGCGGGGTCTTCTAACTATGGCTACACCTTC. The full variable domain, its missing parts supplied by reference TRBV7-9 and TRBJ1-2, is DTGVSQNPRHKITKRGQNVTFRCDPISEHNRLYWYRQTLGQGPEFLTYFQNEAQLEKSRLLSDRFSAERPKGSFSTLEIQRTEQGDSAMYLCASSRAGSSNYGYTFGSGTRLTVV.